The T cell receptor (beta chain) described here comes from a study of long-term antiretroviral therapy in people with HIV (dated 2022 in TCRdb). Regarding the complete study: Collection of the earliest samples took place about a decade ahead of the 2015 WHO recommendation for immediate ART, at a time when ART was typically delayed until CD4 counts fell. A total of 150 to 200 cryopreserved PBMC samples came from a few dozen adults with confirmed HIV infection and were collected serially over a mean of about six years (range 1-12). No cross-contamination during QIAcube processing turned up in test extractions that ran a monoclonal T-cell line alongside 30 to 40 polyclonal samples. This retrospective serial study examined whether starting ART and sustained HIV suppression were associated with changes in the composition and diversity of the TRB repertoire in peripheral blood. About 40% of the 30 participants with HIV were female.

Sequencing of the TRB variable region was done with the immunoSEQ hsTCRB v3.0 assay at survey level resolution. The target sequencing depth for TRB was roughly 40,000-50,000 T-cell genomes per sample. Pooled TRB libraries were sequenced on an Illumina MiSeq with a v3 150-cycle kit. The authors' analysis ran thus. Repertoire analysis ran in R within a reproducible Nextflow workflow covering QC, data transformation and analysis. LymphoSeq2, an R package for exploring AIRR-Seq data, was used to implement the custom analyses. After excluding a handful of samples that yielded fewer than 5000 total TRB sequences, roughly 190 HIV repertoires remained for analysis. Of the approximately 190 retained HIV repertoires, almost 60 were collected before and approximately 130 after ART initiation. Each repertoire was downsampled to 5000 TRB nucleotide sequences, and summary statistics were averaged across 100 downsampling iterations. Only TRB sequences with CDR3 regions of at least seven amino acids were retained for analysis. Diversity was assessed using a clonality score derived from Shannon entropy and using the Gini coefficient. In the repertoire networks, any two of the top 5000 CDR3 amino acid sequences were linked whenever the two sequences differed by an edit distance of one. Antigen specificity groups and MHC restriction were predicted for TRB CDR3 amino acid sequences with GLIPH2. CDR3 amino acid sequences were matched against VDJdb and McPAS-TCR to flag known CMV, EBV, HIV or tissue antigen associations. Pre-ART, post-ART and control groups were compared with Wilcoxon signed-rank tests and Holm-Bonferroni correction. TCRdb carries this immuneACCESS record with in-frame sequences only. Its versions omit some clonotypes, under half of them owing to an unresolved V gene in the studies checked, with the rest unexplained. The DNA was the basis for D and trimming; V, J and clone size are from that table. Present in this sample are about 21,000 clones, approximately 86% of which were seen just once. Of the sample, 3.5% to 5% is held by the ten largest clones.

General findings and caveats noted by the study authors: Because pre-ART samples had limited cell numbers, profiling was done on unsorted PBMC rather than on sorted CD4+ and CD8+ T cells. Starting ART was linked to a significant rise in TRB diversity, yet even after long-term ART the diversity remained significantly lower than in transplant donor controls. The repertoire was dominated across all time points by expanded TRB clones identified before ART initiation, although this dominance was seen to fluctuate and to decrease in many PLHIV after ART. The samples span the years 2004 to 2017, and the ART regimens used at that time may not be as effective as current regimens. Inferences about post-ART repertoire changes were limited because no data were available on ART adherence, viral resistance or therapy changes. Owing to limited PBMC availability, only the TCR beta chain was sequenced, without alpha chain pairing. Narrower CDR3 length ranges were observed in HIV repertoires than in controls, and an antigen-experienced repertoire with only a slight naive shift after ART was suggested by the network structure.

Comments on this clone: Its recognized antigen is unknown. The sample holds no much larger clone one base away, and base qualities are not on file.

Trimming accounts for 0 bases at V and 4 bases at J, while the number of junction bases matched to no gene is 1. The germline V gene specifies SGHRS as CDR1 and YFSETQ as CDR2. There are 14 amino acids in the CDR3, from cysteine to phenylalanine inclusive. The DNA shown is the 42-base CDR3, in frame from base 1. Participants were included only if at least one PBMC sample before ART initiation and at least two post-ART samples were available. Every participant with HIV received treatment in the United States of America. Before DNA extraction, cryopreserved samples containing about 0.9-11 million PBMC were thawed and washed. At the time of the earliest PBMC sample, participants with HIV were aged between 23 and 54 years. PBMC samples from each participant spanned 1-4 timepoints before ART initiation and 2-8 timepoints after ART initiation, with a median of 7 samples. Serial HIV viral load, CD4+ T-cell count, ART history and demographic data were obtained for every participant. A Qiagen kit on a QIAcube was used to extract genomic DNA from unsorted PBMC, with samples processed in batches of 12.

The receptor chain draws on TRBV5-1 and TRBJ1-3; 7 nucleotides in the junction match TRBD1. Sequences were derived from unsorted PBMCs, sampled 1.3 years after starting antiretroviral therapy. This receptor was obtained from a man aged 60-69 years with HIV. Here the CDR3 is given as CASSLEGGGNTIYF. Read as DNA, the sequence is TGCGCCAGCAGCTTGGAAGGGGGCGGAAACACCATATATTTT.